This entry concerns a single T cell receptor beta chain. The CDR3 totals 13 residues. With V trimmed by 5 bases and J by 4 bases, 3 bases remained unmatched. The V gene's germline CDR1 is MGHRA and CDR2 YSYEKL. The sample is drawn from a study of blood T cell repertoires in COVID-19. As for the study in general: From the United States, Italy and Spain came samples of acute and convalescent COVID-19.

Clones were sequenced by immunoSEQ multiplex PCR, and TCRdb holds only the in-frame ones, with some missing. The data show about 160,000 clones, with approximately 95% seen just once and 3.5% to 5% held by the top ten. The sequencing sample was made of peripheral blood. The sequence was collected from a woman in her 50s with acute or convalescent COVID-19. V and J are TRBV4-1 and TRBJ2-7; 9 bases map to TRBD1. The CDR3 reads CASSGTGSYEQYF. CDR3 sequence (DNA): TGCGCCAGCAGCGGGACAGGGTCTTACGAGCAGTACTTC.